Below, 2 T cell receptor beta chains from the same sample are listed, as sequenced in a study of T cell repertoires in cytomegalovirus infection. TCRdb processed the reads anew with MiXCR; each CDR3 protein has one entry. In the table there are over 150,000 distinct CDR3 sequences, about 17% of which are singletons. Sequencing input: CD8+ T cells from PBMCs. The receptors here all came from a human donor in good health (CMV status not recorded). Some clones in this sample may be carry-over from other donors' samples.

V usage is TRBV7-2 and J usage is TRBJ2-5, with a tentative D call TRBD2 (6 bases). The CDR3 loop spans 14 amino acids. CDR1 and CDR2 from the germline V gene are SGHTA and FQGNSA. Trimming pared 3 bases from V and 1 base from J, leaving 9 bases between. CDR3 sequence reads: CASSFLGGQETQYF. The CDR3 DNA reads TGTGCCAGCAGCTTCCTCGGGGGCCAAGAGACCCAGTACTTC.

This rearrangement joins TRBV30 to TRBJ2-7; D is possibly TRBD1 (6 bases). There are 14 residues in the CDR3. The germline V gene encodes CDR1 GTSNPN and CDR2 SVGIG (reference sequence). Trimming left V 4 bases short and J 3 bases short, with 16 bases between. CDR3 sequence: CAWNMQGLSYEQYF. In DNA, the CDR3 is TGTGCCTGGAACATGCAGGGGTTAAGCTACGAGCAGTACTTC. The variable domain in full, completed from reference TRBV30 and TRBJ2-7, reads SQTIHQWPATLVQPVGSPLSLECTVEGTSNPNLYWYRQAAGRGLQLLFYSVGIGQISSEVPQNLSASRPQDRQFILSSKKLLLSDSGFYLCAWNMQGLSYEQYFGPGTRLTVT.